Below, 27 T cell receptor beta chains from the same sample are listed, as sequenced in a study of T cells in Graves' hyperthyroidism and ophthalmopathy. Amplified regions were TCR beta CDR3 sequences from RNA transcripts. In the first-round RT-PCR of the TCR CDR3, the HTBI primer set was used. TCRdb re-called the multiplex PCR reads through MiXCR, storing one row per CDR3 protein. In the table there are about 840,000 distinct CDR3 sequences, roughly 37% of which are singletons. Sequenced sample: blood. The source is a man younger than 30 with Graves' hyperthyroidism.

The CDR3: CATSREGQAMNTEAFF. The CDR3 coding sequence is TGTGCCACCAGCAGAGAAGGGCAGGCCATGAACACTGAAGCTTTCTTT. V is TRBV15 and J is TRBJ1-1, with no clear D. The V end lost 0 bases, the J end lost 0 bases, and 11 bases lay between the germline ends. The CDR3 runs to 16 residues. Germline V gene sequence: CDR1 LNHNV, CDR2 YYDKDF (reference sequence). Looking up the rest from reference TRBV15 and TRBJ1-1 gives the full variable domain: DAMVIQNPRYQVTQFGKPVTLSCSQTLNHNVMYWYQQKSSQAPKLLFHYYDKDFNNEADTPDNFQSRRPNTSFCFLDIRSPGLGDTAMYLCATSREGQAMNTEAFFGQGTRLTVV.

The chain links TRBV7-2 to TRBJ2-2; TRBD1 matches at 7 bases. Germline V gene data show CDR1 as SGHTA and CDR2 as FQGNSA. The CDR3 extends over 15 amino acids. Trimming at V came to 3 bases and at J to 1 base, leaving 2 bases not matched to a gene. The CDR3 spells CASSFDRVNTGELFF. CDR3 nucleotides: TGTGCCAGCAGCTTCGACAGGGTGAACACCGGGGAGCTGTTTTTT.

This clonotype was recorded at least ten times. This chain links TRBV20-1 with TRBJ2-7; no clear D. V was pared by 4 bases and J by 7 bases, with 8 bases between. The CDR3 has 10 amino acids. The germline gives CDR1 DFQATT, CDR2 SNEGSKA (reference sequence). In nucleotides, the CDR3 is TGCAGTGCTACTGGAGCGGAGCAGTACTTC. Protein: CSATGAEQYF.

In its sample, this clonotype was seen once. V is TRBV12-3 or TRBV12-4 and J is TRBJ2-2; no reliable D call. The ends were cut back, 6 bases at V and 6 bases at J, with 11 bases in the middle. This CDR3 contains 13 residues. The CDR3 here is CASRSEGPGELFF. CDR3 sequence (DNA): TGTGCCAGCAGATCGGAAGGCCCCGGGGAGCTGTTTTTT.

The chain recombines TRBV12-3 or TRBV12-4 with TRBJ2-5; 7 nucleotides line up with TRBD2. The CDR3 extends over 15 amino acids. The V and J ends lost 6 bases and 4 bases, in that order; junction bases with no gene match: 11. The CDR3, as DNA: TGTGCCAGCAGCTCCGCGGGAGTGGAACGAGAGACCCAGTACTTC. It codes for CASSSAGVERETQYF.

The CDR3 loop is CASRPGTGGTEAFF. CDR3 nucleotides: TGTGCCAGTCGTCCCGGGACAGGGGGCACTGAAGCTTTCTTT. The chain is built from TRBV25-1 and TRBJ1-1, with 11 bases aligning to TRBD1. Unmatched junction bases numbered 7, after V lost 9 bases and J lost 4 bases. Germline CDR1 is MGHDK and CDR2 is SYGVNS. The CDR3 runs 14 residues.

This rearrangement joins TRBV15 to TRBJ1-1; D not resolved. The V and J ends lost 1 base and 5 bases respectively, with 8 bases between them. Germline V CDR1 and CDR2: LNHNV, YYDKDF (reference sequence). The CDR3 contains 13 residues. The CDR3 DNA reads as TGTGCCACCAGCAGAGGGGCGGGGACTGAAGCTTTCTTT. This gives the protein CATSRGAGTEAFF.

The chain joins TRBV6-1 to TRBJ2-2; D ambiguous. The germline V and J ends were trimmed by 3 bases and 4 bases, with 15 bases remaining between them. The germline V gene encodes CDR1 MNHNS and CDR2 SASEGT. CDR3 length: 16 residues. The CDR3 loop is CASSDPLSSITGELFF. The CDR3 bases are TGTGCCAGCAGTGATCCCTTGAGCAGCATCACCGGGGAGCTGTTTTTT.

On this clonotype itself: Likely a read error: the CDR3 ends without its conserved phenylalanine or tryptophan. No DNA is shown, since the ends of the CDR3 on it are uncertain; the CDR3 is the one TCRdb lists. V and J are TRBV7-8 and TRBJ1-2; no check of the table's D call, TRBD1, against the DNA was made. From germline, CDR1 is SGHVS and CDR2 FQNEAQ. The CDR3 is 14 amino acids in total, end residues counted. CDR3 region: CASSLGTGSMATQS.

This chain uses TRBV2 with TRBJ1-1; a possible D gene is TRBD1 (6 bases). CDR3 length: 15 residues. Germline CDR1 is SNHLY and CDR2 is FYNNEI. Trimming took 5 bases from V and 3 from J, leaving 16 bases between them. The CDR3 sequence is CASSYGAGAYTEAFF. DNA for the CDR3: TGTGCCAGCAGTTACGGGGCAGGGGCGTACACTGAAGCTTTCTTT.

The sample holds a few counts of this clonotype. This chain uses TRBV5-5 with TRBJ1-6; TRBD1 is a possible D gene (6 bases). Germline V gene lookup returns CDR1 SGHKS and CDR2 YYEKEE (reference sequence). V was cut by 6 bases and J by 1 base, with 11 bases left in between. This CDR3 is built from 15 residues. CDR3 loop: CASTPGASYNSPLHF. DNA of the CDR3: TGTGCCAGCACCCCAGGGGCATCCTATAATTCACCCCTCCACTTT.

This clonotype was observed at least ten times. This chain joins TRBV19 and TRBJ1-5; D call uncertain. This CDR3 is built from 12 residues. Trimming cost V 7 bases and J 7 bases, with 11 bases left between them. The V gene's germline CDR1 is LNHDA and CDR2 SQIVND (reference sequence). CDR3 sequence: CASNLRLQPQHF. CDR3 nucleotide sequence: TGTGCCAGTAACCTCCGATTGCAGCCCCAGCATTTT.

This clonotype was counted ten times or more. V usage is TRBV2 and J usage is TRBJ2-5; D assignment may be TRBD1 or TRBD2 (5 bases each). The V end was cut by 6 bases, the J end by 2 bases, with 13 bases between. The germline V gene has CDR1 SNHLY and CDR2 FYNNEI. This CDR3 has 14 residues. CDR3 DNA: TGTGCCAGCAGGGCCGGGACCTTACAAGAGACCCAGTACTTC. Translated: CASRAGTLQETQYF.

The chain is built from TRBV6-6 and TRBJ2-7; D assignment may be TRBD1 or TRBD2 (5 bases each). This CDR3 region has 13 residues. The V gene's germline CDR1 is MNHNY and CDR2 SVGAGI (reference sequence). V was clipped by 5 bases and J by 3 bases, with 11 bases between them. CDR3 sequence: CASSPGAHYEQYF. Here the CDR3 DNA reads TGTGCCAGCAGTCCCGGGGCTCACTACGAGCAGTACTTC.

This clonotype has just a few counts. This sequence joins TRBV12-3 or TRBV12-4 and TRBJ1-2; D might be TRBD1 (6 bases). The CDR3 runs to 17 residues. Trimming took off 5 bases at V and 5 bases at J, with 24 bases between the two ends. The CDR3 DNA follows: TGTGCCAGCAGTCTCCCACACGACAGGACCATGGGGTATGGCTACACCTTC. Amino acid sequence: CASSLPHDRTMGYGYTF.

This clonotype has just a few counts. V is TRBV15 and J is TRBJ2-7; 8 bases are a match to TRBD2. Unmatched junction bases numbered 11, after V lost 0 bases and J lost 4 bases. The length of the CDR3 is 17 residues. From germline, CDR1 is LNHNV and CDR2 YYDKDF (reference sequence). In DNA form, the CDR3 reads TGTGCCACCAGCAGAGATCCCACTAGCGGCAATTATTACGAGCAGTACTTC. It specifies CATSRDPTSGNYYEQYF.

A word on this clonotype: This may arise from a read error, as a much more abundant clone is one base away. This chain joins TRBV15 and TRBJ1-5, with no clear D. Trimming took 1 base from V and 8 from J, leaving 6 bases between them. CDR3 length equals 12 residues. Germline V CDR1 and CDR2: LNHNV, YYDKDF (reference sequence). CDR3 DNA sequence: TGTGCCACCAGCAGAGTATCTGAGCCCCAGCATTTT. It is translated as CATSRVSEPQHF.

This clonotype came up many times. V usage is TRBV10-3 and J usage is TRBJ1-5, with a possible D match to TRBD1 (5 bases). Germline V gene sequence: CDR1 ENHRY, CDR2 SYGVKD. The CDR3 length is 14 residues. Deletions cut 10 bases from V and 1 base from J, with 14 bases between. The CDR3 sequence: CATSTGPSNQPQHF. CDR3 DNA: TGTGCCACCTCGACGGGACCCAGCAATCAGCCCCAGCATTTT.

The V call is TRBV11-1, the J call TRBJ1-1, with a possible D match to TRBD1 (5 bases). Trimming took 5 bases from V and 4 from J, leaving 14 bases between them. The CDR3 is 14 residues long. CDR1 SGHAT and CDR2 FQDESV come from the germline V gene (reference sequence). CDR3 protein: CASSVSAGGTEAFF. The DNA for the CDR3 is TGTGCCAGCAGCGTAAGCGCCGGGGGCACTGAAGCTTTCTTT.

This clonotype was detected ten times or more. The V gene is TRBV29-1, the J gene TRBJ1-1; D call uncertain. From germline, CDR1 is SQVTM and CDR2 ANQGSEA. This CDR3 has 13 amino acids. V dropped 7 bases and J dropped 1 base, with 13 bases sitting between them. The CDR3 DNA reads TGCAGCGCCACGGGCAGAACGAACACTGAAGCTTTCTTT. As protein: CSATGRTNTEAFF. Full variable domain (rest looked up from reference TRBV29-1 and TRBJ1-1): SAVISQKPSRDICQRGTSLTIQCQVDSQVTMMFWYRQQPGQSLTLIATANQGSEATYESGFVIDKFPISRPNLTFSTLTVSNMSPEDSSIYLCSATGRTNTEAFFGQGTRLTVV.

CDR3 in DNA: TGTGCCAGCATCGGGACAGGGGGCTCCGAGACCCAGTACTTC. Translating gives CASIGTGGSETQYF. This chain joins TRBV7-2 and TRBJ2-5; 12 bases map to TRBD1. The germline CDR1 and CDR2 sequences are SGHTA and FQGNSA. The CDR3 spans 14 residues. V trimming: 7 bases; J trimming: 5 bases; junction bases outside the gene matches: 5.

The genes are TRBV5-6 and TRBJ2-2; 10 bases agree with TRBD2. After removal of 0 bases from V and 6 bases from J, the junction contained 8 bases not matched to a gene. The length of the CDR3 is 17 residues. Germline V gives CDR1 SGHDT, CDR2 YYEEEE. The CDR3 protein is CASSLGPSGSWAGELFF. Written as DNA, the CDR3 is TGTGCCAGCAGCTTGGGCCCTAGCGGGAGTTGGGCCGGGGAGCTGTTTTTT. Supplemented by reference TRBV5-6 and TRBJ2-2, the full variable domain reads DAGVTQSPTHLIKTRGQQVTLRCSPKSGHDTVSWYQQALGQGPQFIFQYYEEEERQRGNFPDRFSGHQFPNYSSELNVNALLLGDSALYLCASSLGPSGSWAGELFFGEGSRLTVL.

This clonotype was picked up many times. The V gene is TRBV20-1, the J gene TRBJ2-2, with a weak D call TRBD1 (6 bases). Looked up from germline, CDR1 is DFQATT and CDR2 is SNEGSKA (reference sequence). The CDR3 runs 13 residues. The germline V and J ends were trimmed by 6 bases and 4 bases, with 12 bases remaining between them. CDR3 protein: CSALTGITGELFF. The CDR3 DNA reads as TGCAGTGCCCTTACAGGGATCACCGGGGAGCTGTTTTTT.

This clonotype was picked up many times. V gene TRBV7-2 combines with J gene TRBJ1-3, with unresolved D. The CDR3 is 15 residues long. Deletions cut 5 bases from V and 4 bases from J, with 15 bases between. Germline CDR1 and CDR2: SGHTA and FQGNSA. The CDR3 protein is CASSATPSRGNTIYF. The CDR3 DNA sequence: TGTGCCAGCAGCGCGACCCCCTCGCGGGGAAACACCATATATTTT. Filled out from reference TRBV7-2 and TRBJ1-3, the complete variable domain reads GAGVSQSPSNKVTEKGKDVELRCDPISGHTALYWYRQSLGQGLEFLIYFQGNSAPDKSGLPSDRFSAERTGGSVSTLTIQRTQQEDSAVYLCASSATPSRGNTIYFGEGSWLTVV.

A single count supports this clonotype. With a much larger clone just one base away, this may be a read error. It is unclear where the CDR3 begins or ends on the DNA, so no DNA is shown, and the CDR3 is as TCRdb lists it. The chain employs TRBV29-1 and TRBJ1-2; TRBD1 is taken as the D call from the table, unchecked against the DNA. The germline gives CDR1 SQVTM, CDR2 ANQGSEA. Including both end residues, the CDR3 is 12 amino acids long. The CDR3 protein is CSVPSPPYGCTF.

This clonotype appeared many times. The rearrangement links TRBV19 to TRBJ1-5, with no clear D. V lost 3 bases, J lost 7 bases, and 10 bases lay in between. The CDR3 is made up of 13 amino acids. Looked up from germline, CDR1 is LNHDA and CDR2 is SQIVND (reference sequence). In nucleotides, the CDR3 is TGTGCCAGTAGTATCGGCAAGACCCAGCCCCAGCATTTT. Protein sequence: CASSIGKTQPQHF.

Many counts were recorded for this clonotype. J is TRBJ1-2 and V is TRBV2, with D tentatively TRBD1 (5 bases). V was clipped by 7 bases and J by 0 bases, with 15 bases between them. The CDR3 runs 15 residues. Germline values: CDR1 SNHLY, CDR2 FYNNEI. CDR3 sequence (DNA): TGTGCCAGCACCTCTCGACAGTTAGCTAACTATGGCTACACCTTC. Amino acids: CASTSRQLANYGYTF.